The present T cell receptor beta chain was sequenced within a study of CD8+ T cells in alopecia areata. Study-wide findings and caveats: Scalp clonality, together with expanded CD8+ clones among the top 100, fell significantly with tofacitinib.

Treatment here: oral pan-JAK inhibitor, 5-10 mg twice daily. From germline, CDR1 is SGHNT and CDR2 YYREEE (reference sequence). This CDR3 contains 14 residues. V was pared by 3 bases and J by 8 bases, with 17 bases between. The table lists this clone with a few counts. What it binds is unknown. Extraction of RNA preceded its reverse transcription into cDNA, which served as the sequencing template. Assay: immunoSEQ multiplex PCR; the TCRdb copy retains only in-frame clones and omits some. The table lists about 220,000 clones, under 75% of them singletons. The rearrangement links TRBV5-4 to TRBJ1-2, with TRBD1 as a possible D gene (5 bases). This TCR derives from a human donor with alopecia areata. The input for sequencing was CD4+ T cells sorted from blood, taken at week 4, from a patient treated with tofacitinib. The CDR3 coding sequence is TGTGCCAGCAGCTGGGGGACGGAAGCTATGGGCTACACCTTC. As protein: CASSWGTEAMGYTF.